A selection of T cell receptor beta chains follows, all from one sample in a study of cytomegalovirus exposure and HLA in healthy donors. The assay was immunoSEQ multiplex PCR, and TCRdb's table has in-frame clones only and misses some. The sample totals 150,000 to 200,000 clones. The sequenced sample consisted of PBMCs. The receptors were gathered from a woman aged 18-29 years in good health and CMV-seropositive. The CDR3 runs from the conserved cysteine through the conserved F or W. Each record gives: V gene, D gene, J gene, CDR3 protein, CDR3 DNA. D genes are given only for firm matches.

V gene: TRBV7-8; D gene: TRBD2; J gene: TRBJ2-7; CDR3 protein: CASSLRRRSSGSYEQYF; CDR3 DNA: TGTGCCAGCAGCTTACGTCGCCGGTCTAGCGGGAGTTACGAGCAGTACTTC
V gene: TRBV4-2; D gene: TRBD2; J gene: TRBJ2-3; CDR3 protein: CASSHRKLAVPPDTQYF; CDR3 DNA: TGTGCCAGCAGCCACCGCAAACTAGCGGTGCCACCAGATACGCAGTATTTT
V gene: TRBV13; D gene: .; J gene: TRBJ1-1; CDR3 protein: CASSFRLDEAFF; CDR3 DNA: TGTGCCAGCAGCTTTAGACTGGATGAAGCTTTCTTT
V gene: TRBV30; D gene: .; J gene: TRBJ1-4; CDR3 protein: CAWRRSGTREKLFF; CDR3 DNA: TGTGCCTGGAGAAGGTCGGGAACGCGTGAAAAACTGTTTTTT
V gene: TRBV9; D gene: TRBD2; J gene: TRBJ2-2; CDR3 protein: CASSGGLADTGELFF; CDR3 DNA: TGTGCCAGCAGCGGGGGACTAGCGGATACCGGGGAGCTGTTTTTT
V gene: TRBV19; D gene: .; J gene: TRBJ2-7; CDR3 protein: CARKGHSQQYF; CDR3 DNA: TGTGCCAGAAAGGGGCATTCTCAGCAGTACTTC
V gene: TRBV4-2; D gene: .; J gene: TRBJ2-3; CDR3 protein: CASSQQDTDTQYF; CDR3 DNA: TGTGCCAGCAGCCAGCAGGACACAGATACGCAGTATTTT
V gene: TRBV19; D gene: .; J gene: TRBJ2-5; CDR3 protein: CASNQYKSGPRETQYF; CDR3 DNA: TGTGCCAGTAACCAATATAAATCAGGCCCCCGGGAGACCCAGTACTTC
V gene: TRBV11-2; D gene: TRBD2; J gene: TRBJ2-7; CDR3 protein: CASSLDRKAGNFYEQYF; CDR3 DNA: TGTGCCAGCAGCTTAGATCGTAAAGCGGGAAATTTCTACGAGCAGTACTTC
V gene: TRBV28; D gene: .; J gene: TRBJ1-5; CDR3 protein: CASSFITGYSNQPQHF; CDR3 DNA: TGTGCCAGCAGTTTTATAACAGGGTATAGCAATCAGCCCCAGCATTTT
V gene: TRBV6-4; D gene: .; J gene: TRBJ1-1; CDR3 protein: CASSAQVNTEAFF; CDR3 DNA: TGTGCCAGCAGCGCACAGGTGAACACTGAAGCTTTCTTT
V gene: TRBV30; D gene: .; J gene: TRBJ1-1; CDR3 protein: CAWREGLNTEAFF; CDR3 DNA: TGTGCCTGGAGGGAGGGGTTGAACACTGAAGCTTTCTTT
V gene: TRBV25-1; D gene: .; J gene: TRBJ2-7; CDR3 protein: CASSESGGTYEQYF; CDR3 DNA: TGTGCCAGCAGTGAAAGTGGCGGAACCTACGAGCAGTACTTC
V gene: TRBV20-1; D gene: .; J gene: TRBJ1-1; CDR3 protein: CSARQGLGAFF; CDR3 DNA: TGCAGTGCTAGACAGGGTTTAGGAGCCTTCTTT
V gene: TRBV7-9; D gene: .; J gene: TRBJ1-1; CDR3 protein: CASSLGGSNTEAFF; CDR3 DNA: TGTGCCAGCAGCTTAGGAGGATCCAACACTGAAGCTTTCTTT
V gene: TRBV15; D gene: .; J gene: TRBJ2-7; CDR3 protein: CATSRGGRGYEQYF; CDR3 DNA: TGTGCCACCAGCAGAGGGGGGCGAGGCTACGAGCAGTACTTC
V gene: TRBV7-7; D gene: .; J gene: TRBJ2-2; CDR3 protein: CASSQTSVGTGELFF; CDR3 DNA: TGTGCTAGCAGCCAGACTAGTGTCGGGACCGGGGAGCTGTTTTTT
V gene: TRBV2; D gene: .; J gene: TRBJ1-1; CDR3 protein: CASSQRTEKAFF; CDR3 DNA: TGTGCCAGCAGTCAAAGGACAGAGAAAGCTTTCTTT
V gene: TRBV5-1; D gene: TRBD1; J gene: TRBJ1-1; CDR3 protein: CASSLTGAEAFF; CDR3 DNA: TGCGCCAGCAGCTTAACAGGGGCCGAAGCTTTCTTT
V gene: TRBV6-4; D gene: .; J gene: TRBJ2-1; CDR3 protein: CASSGQLGHNEQFF; CDR3 DNA: TGTGCCAGCAGCGGACAGTTAGGGCACAATGAGCAGTTCTTC
V gene: TRBV10-3; D gene: TRBD1; J gene: TRBJ1-5; CDR3 protein: CAITGGGNQPQHF; CDR3 DNA: TGTGCCATCACAGGGGGCGGCAATCAGCCCCAGCATTTT
V gene: TRBV7-2; D gene: TRBD2; J gene: TRBJ2-7; CDR3 protein: CASSLRAGGPEEQYF; CDR3 DNA: TGTGCCAGCAGCTTAAGAGCGGGGGGGCCGGAGGAGCAGTACTTC
V gene: TRBV30; D gene: .; J gene: TRBJ1-1; CDR3 protein: CAWRLGVNTEAFF; CDR3 DNA: TGTGCCTGGAGGCTAGGAGTGAACACTGAAGCTTTCTTT
V gene: TRBV7-3; D gene: .; J gene: TRBJ1-2; CDR3 protein: CASSAGRLPSDYTF; CDR3 DNA: TGTGCCAGCAGCGCGGGACGGCTCCCTTCTGACTACACCTTC
V gene: TRBV7-9; D gene: TRBD1; J gene: TRBJ2-7; CDR3 protein: CASSRSGQGYEQYF; CDR3 DNA: TGTGCCAGCAGCCGGTCCGGACAGGGTTACGAGCAGTACTTC
V gene: TRBV7-9; D gene: .; J gene: TRBJ2-5; CDR3 protein: CASSLVEETQYF; CDR3 DNA: TGTGCCAGCAGCTTAGTAGAAGAGACCCAGTACTTC
V gene: TRBV7-2; D gene: TRBD2; J gene: TRBJ2-7; CDR3 protein: CASSSSGSGEQYF; CDR3 DNA: TGTGCCAGCAGCTCTAGCGGGAGCGGTGAGCAGTACTTC
V gene: TRBV7-8; D gene: TRBD2; J gene: TRBJ2-2; CDR3 protein: CASSLWEGIAGTGELFF; CDR3 DNA: TGTGCCAGCAGCTTATGGGAGGGGATCGCGGGCACCGGGGAGCTGTTTTTT
V gene: TRBV2; D gene: .; J gene: TRBJ2-5; CDR3 protein: CASSEITAKETQYF; CDR3 DNA: TGTGCCAGCAGTGAAATAACAGCTAAAGAGACCCAGTACTTC